This T cell receptor beta chain appears in the sequencing data of a study of OX40 agonist ivuxolimab in advanced cancers. In the study overall: Averaging approximately 60 years in age, with a range of about 23 to 80, the cohort was about 86% male.

V was trimmed by 6 bases and J by 0 bases, leaving 12 bases between them. CDR1 is SNHLY and CDR2 is FYNNEI in the germline V gene. The CDR3 runs 15 residues. Assay: immunoSEQ multiplex PCR; the TCRdb copy retains only in-frame clones and omits some. The sample lists tens of thousands of clones, about 90% occurring once. This clonotype was sampled from an adult with an advanced solid tumor such as melanoma, head and neck, liver or kidney cancer. The chain employs TRBV2 and TRBJ1-3; D is possibly TRBD1 (5 bases). The sample in question was CD4+ or CD8+ T cells sorted from blood, obtained in a trial of the OX40 agonist ivuxolimab. CDR3 sequence reads: CASSQGPSSGNTIYF. The CDR3 region has the DNA TGTGCCAGCAGCCAGGGACCCTCCTCTGGAAACACCATATATTTT.